This TCR beta chain originates from a study of T cells in Graves' hyperthyroidism and ophthalmopathy. This CDR3 has 14 residues. Between the trimmed V and J ends, which lost 6 bases and 3 bases, there was a span of 12 bases. TCR beta CDR3 regions were amplified from RNA transcripts. The HTBI primer set served for first-round RT-PCR of the TCR CDR3. TCRdb analysed the multiplex PCR reads with MiXCR anew, one entry per CDR3 protein. The sample contains around 700,000 distinct CDR3 sequences, 35% of which appear only once. Disease duration under 2 months; hyperthyroidism patients were aged 18 to 65. This clonotype was found a few times.

Sequenced input: blood. The chain recombines TRBV12-3 or TRBV12-4 with TRBJ1-5; tentative D call: TRBD1 (6 bases). This clonotype was sampled from a woman in her 40s with Graves' hyperthyroidism. Written as DNA, the CDR3 is TGTGCCAGCAGACTACAGGGATTCAATCAGCCCCAGCATTTT. Protein: CASRLQGFNQPQHF.